A single T cell receptor beta chain is shown here with its context. Its cognate antigen is unknown. Vbeta (60) and Jbeta (13) primers were used in the PCR. This table comes from immunoSEQ multiplex PCR, and its TCRdb copy is limited to in-frame clones, with some not included. The sample contains some 180,000 clones, 76% of which appear only once. These data belong to a study of cytomegalovirus exposure and HLA in healthy donors. General study findings and limits: There were reportedly fewer N-insertions in an Asian-associated ancestry cluster than the roughly 670-donor mean, in a later analysis.

The germline V and J ends were trimmed by 4 bases and 8 bases, with 14 bases remaining between them. Germline CDR1 and CDR2: SGHTA and FQGNSA. The CDR3 is 13 residues long. The origin of this receptor is a woman aged 25 to 45 in good health and CMV-seropositive. This chain connects TRBV7-2 to TRBJ1-2; possible D gene TRBD1, 5 bases. The sequencing sample was made of PBMCs. The CDR3 loop is CASSSPGISGYTF. Here the CDR3 DNA reads TGTGCCAGCAGCTCTCCAGGGATTTCGGGCTACACCTTC.